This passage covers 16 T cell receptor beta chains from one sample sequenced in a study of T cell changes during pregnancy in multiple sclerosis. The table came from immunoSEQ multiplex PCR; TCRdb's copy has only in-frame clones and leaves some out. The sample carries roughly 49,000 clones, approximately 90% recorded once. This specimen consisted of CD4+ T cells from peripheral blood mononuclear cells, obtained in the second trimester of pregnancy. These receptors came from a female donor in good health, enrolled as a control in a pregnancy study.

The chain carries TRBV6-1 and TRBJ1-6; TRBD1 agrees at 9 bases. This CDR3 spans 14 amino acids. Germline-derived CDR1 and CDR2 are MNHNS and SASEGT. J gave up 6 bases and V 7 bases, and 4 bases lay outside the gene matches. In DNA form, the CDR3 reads TGTGCCAGCATGTGGGACAGGGCTAATTCACCCCTCCACTTT. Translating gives CASMWDRANSPLHF.

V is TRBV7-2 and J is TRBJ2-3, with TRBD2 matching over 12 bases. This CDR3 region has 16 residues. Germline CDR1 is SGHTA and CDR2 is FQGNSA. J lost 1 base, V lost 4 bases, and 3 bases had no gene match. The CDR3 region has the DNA TGTGCCAGCAGCTCCCGGACTAGCGGGGGCACAGATACGCAGTATTTT. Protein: CASSSRTSGGTDTQYF.

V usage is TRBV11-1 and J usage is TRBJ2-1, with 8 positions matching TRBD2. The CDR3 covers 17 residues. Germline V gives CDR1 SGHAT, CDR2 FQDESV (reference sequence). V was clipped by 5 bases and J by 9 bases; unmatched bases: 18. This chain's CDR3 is CASSPLAGQVHTIEQFF. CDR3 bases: TGTGCCAGCAGCCCCCTAGCGGGTCAGGTACACACTATTGAGCAGTTCTTC.

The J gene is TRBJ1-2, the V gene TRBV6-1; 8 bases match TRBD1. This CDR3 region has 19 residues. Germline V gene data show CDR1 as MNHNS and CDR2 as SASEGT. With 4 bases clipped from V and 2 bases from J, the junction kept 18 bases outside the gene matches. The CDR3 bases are TGTGCCAGCAGTGTAGAAACGACAGGGGCTTATTATTTGAACTATGGCTACACCTTC. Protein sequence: CASSVETTGAYYLNYGYTF.

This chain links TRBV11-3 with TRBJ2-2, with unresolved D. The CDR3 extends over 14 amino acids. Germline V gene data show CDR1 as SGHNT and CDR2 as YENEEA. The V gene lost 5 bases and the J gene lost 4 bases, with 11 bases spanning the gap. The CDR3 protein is CASSTSTGTGELFF. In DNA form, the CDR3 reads TGTGCCAGCAGCACGAGCACGGGCACCGGGGAGCTGTTTTTT. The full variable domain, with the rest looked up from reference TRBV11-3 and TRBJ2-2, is EAGVVQSPRYKIIEKKQPVAFWCNPISGHNTLYWYLQNLGQGPELLIRYENEEAVDDSQLPKDRFSAERLKGVDSTLKIQPAELGDSAVYLCASSTSTGTGELFFGEGSRLTVL.

The CDR3: CASSPTGTGYTF. CDR3 bases: TGTGCCAGTAGTCCAACAGGGACTGGCTACACCTTC. The chain couples TRBV19 to TRBJ1-2; possible D gene TRBD1, 6 bases. The CDR3 has 12 amino acids. Trimming removed 5 bases at V and 7 bases at J, with 11 bases between. Germline loops: CDR1 LNHDA, CDR2 SQIVND (reference sequence).

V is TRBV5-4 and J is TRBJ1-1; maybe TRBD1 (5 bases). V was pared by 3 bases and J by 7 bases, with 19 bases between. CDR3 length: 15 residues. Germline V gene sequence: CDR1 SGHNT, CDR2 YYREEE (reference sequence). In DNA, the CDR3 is TGTGCCAGCAGCTGGGGGGTTGGGGCGGGGGATGAAGCTTTCTTT. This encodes CASSWGVGAGDEAFF.

The CDR3 sequence is CASTANRGAPNSPLHF. CDR3 nucleotide sequence: TGTGCCAGTACTGCGAACAGGGGCGCGCCTAATTCACCCCTCCACTTT. The V gene is TRBV19, the J gene TRBJ1-6; 7 nucleotides align to TRBD1. Trimming removed 7 bases from V and 6 bases from J; junction bases left unmatched: 12. The V gene's germline CDR1 is LNHDA and CDR2 SQIVND (reference sequence). The CDR3 covers 16 residues.

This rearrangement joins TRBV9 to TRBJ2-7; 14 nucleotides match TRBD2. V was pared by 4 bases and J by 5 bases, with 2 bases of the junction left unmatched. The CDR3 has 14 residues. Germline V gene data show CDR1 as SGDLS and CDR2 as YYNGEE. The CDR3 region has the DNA TGTGCCAGCAGCATGGGACTAGCGGGGGACGAGCAGTACTTC. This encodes CASSMGLAGDEQYF.

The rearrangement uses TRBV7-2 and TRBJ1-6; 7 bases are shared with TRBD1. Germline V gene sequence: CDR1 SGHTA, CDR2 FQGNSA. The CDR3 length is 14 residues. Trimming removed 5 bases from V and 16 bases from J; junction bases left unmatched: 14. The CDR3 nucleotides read TGTGCCAGCAGCCTTGGACAGGTCTCGGGGGAGCTCCACTTT. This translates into CASSLGQVSGELHF.

CDR3 loop: CASRGGTGGWYEQYF. The CDR3 region has the DNA TGCGCCAGCAGGGGAGGGACAGGGGGATGGTACGAGCAGTACTTC. This sequence joins TRBV5-1 and TRBJ2-7; 11 nucleotides agree with TRBD1. CDR1 and CDR2 (germline): SGHRS, YFSETQ. The CDR3 contains 15 residues. Germline trimming cut 5 bases from V and 4 bases from J; bases unmatched to any gene: 8.

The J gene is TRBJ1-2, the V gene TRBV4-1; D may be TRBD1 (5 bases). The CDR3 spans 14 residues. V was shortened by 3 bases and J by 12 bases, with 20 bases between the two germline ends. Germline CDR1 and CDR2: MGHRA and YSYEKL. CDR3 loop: CASSQSGTGDPHTF. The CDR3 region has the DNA TGCGCCAGCAGCCAGTCCGGAACAGGCGACCCCCACACCTTC.

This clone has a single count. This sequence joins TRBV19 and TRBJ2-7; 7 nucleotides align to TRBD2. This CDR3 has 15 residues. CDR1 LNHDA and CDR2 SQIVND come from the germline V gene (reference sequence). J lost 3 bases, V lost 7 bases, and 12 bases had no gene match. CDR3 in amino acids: CASNTLRRGNYEQYF. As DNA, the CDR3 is TGTGCCAGTAATACGCTTCGGCGGGGGAACTACGAGCAGTACTTC. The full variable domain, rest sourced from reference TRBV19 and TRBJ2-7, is DGGITQSPKYLFRKEGQNVTLSCEQNLNHDAMYWYRQDPGQGLRLIYYSQIVNDFQKGDIAEGYSVSREKKESFPLTVTSAQKNPTAFYLCASNTLRRGNYEQYFGPGTRLTVT.

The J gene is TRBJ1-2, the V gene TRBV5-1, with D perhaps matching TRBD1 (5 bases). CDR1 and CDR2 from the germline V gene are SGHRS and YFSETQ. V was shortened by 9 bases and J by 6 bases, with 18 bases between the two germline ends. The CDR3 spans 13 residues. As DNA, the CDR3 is TGCGCCACAAAACCGACAGCCGAGGATGGCTACACCTTC. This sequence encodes CATKPTAEDGYTF.

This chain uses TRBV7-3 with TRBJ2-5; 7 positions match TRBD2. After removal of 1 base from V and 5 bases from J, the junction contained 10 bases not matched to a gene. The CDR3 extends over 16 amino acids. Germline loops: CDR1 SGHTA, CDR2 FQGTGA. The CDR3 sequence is CASSLNPPSGGETQYF. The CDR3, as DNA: TGTGCCAGCAGCTTAAACCCCCCTAGCGGAGGGGAGACCCAGTACTTC. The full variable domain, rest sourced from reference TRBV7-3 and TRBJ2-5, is GAGVSQTPSNKVTEKGKYVELRCDPISGHTALYWYRQSLGQGPEFLIYFQGTGAADDSGLPNDRFFAVRPEGSVSTLKIQRTERGDSAVYLCASSLNPPSGGETQYFGPGTRLLVL.

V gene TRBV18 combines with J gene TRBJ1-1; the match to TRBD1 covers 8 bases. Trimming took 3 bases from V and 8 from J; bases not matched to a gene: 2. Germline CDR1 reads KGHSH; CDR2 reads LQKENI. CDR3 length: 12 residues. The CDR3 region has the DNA TGTGCCAGCTCACCGGACAGGGAGGAAGCTTTCTTT. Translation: CASSPDREEAFF.